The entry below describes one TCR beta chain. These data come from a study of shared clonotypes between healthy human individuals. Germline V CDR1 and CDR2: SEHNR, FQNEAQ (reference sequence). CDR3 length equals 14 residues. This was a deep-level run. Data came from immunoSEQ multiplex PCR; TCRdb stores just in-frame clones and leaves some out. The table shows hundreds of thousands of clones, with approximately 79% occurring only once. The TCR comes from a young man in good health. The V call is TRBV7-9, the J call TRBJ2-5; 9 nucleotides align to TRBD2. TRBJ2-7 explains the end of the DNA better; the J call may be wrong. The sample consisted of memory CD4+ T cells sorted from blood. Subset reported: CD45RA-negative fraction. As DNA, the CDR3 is TGTGCCAGCAGCTTATCGGGACTAGCTCTCGAGCAGTACTTC. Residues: CASSLSGLALEQYF.